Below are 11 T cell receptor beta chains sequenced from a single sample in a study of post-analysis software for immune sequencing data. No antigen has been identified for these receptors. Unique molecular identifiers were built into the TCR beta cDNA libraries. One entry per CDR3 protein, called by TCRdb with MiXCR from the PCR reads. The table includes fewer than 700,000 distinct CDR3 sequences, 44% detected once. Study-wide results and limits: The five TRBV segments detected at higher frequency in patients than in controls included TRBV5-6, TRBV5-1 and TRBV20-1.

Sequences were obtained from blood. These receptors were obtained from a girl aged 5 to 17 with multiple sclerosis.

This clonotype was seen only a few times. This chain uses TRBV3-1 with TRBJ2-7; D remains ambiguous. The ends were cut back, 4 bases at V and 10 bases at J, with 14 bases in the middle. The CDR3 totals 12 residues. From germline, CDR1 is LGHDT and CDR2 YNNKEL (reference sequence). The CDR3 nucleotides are TGTGCCAGCAGCCCCGCGCGGAATACCCAGTACTTC. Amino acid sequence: CASSPARNTQYF.

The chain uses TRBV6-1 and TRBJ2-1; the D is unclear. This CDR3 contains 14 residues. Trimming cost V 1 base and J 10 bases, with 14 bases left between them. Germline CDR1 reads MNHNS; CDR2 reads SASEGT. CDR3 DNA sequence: TGTGCCAGCAGTGAAGGGGGAACCCCCCTGGAGCAGTTCTTC. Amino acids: CASSEGGTPLEQFF.

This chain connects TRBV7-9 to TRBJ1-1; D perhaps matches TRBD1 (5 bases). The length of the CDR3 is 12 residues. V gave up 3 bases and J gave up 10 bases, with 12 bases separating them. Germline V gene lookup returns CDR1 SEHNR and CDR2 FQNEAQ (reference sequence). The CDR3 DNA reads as TGTGCCAGCAGCTTCGACAGTCCCGGAGCTTTCTTT. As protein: CASSFDSPGAFF.

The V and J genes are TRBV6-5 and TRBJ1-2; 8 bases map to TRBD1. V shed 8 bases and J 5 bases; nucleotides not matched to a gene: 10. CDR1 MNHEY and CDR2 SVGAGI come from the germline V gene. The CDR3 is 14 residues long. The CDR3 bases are TGTGCCAGCGGAATCGACAGGGGCCCGTATGGCTACACCTTC. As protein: CASGIDRGPYGYTF.

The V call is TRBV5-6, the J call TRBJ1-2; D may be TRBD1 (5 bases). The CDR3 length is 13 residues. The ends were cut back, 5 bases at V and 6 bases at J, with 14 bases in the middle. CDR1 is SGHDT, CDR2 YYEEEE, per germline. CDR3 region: CASSTPGTDGYTF. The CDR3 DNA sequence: TGTGCCAGCAGTACGCCAGGGACCGATGGCTACACCTTC. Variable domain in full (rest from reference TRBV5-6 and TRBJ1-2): DAGVTQSPTHLIKTRGQQVTLRCSPKSGHDTVSWYQQALGQGPQFIFQYYEEEERQRGNFPDRFSGHQFPNYSSELNVNALLLGDSALYLCASSTPGTDGYTFGSGTRLTVV.

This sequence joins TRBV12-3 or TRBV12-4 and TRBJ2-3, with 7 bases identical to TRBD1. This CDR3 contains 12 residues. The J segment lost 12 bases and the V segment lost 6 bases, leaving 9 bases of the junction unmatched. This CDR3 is CASSPDRVNQYF. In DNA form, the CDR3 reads TGTGCCAGCAGCCCCGACAGGGTAAATCAGTATTTT.

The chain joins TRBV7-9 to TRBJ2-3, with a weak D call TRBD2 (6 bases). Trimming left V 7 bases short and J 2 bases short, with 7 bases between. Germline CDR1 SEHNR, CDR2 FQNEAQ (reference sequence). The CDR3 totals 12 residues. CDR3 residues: CASTGVTDTQYF. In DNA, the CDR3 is TGTGCCAGCACGGGAGTCACAGATACGCAGTATTTT.

CDR3 bases: TGTGCCAGCGGGGACCCCGTTATGGAGACCCAGTACTTC. Protein product: CASGDPVMETQYF. This chain connects TRBV6-6 to TRBJ2-5; TRBD1 or TRBD2 may be the D gene (5 bases each). The CDR3 runs to 13 residues. The V end lost 8 bases, the J end lost 5 bases, and 15 bases lay between the germline ends. Germline CDR1 is MNHNY and CDR2 is SVGAGI (reference sequence).

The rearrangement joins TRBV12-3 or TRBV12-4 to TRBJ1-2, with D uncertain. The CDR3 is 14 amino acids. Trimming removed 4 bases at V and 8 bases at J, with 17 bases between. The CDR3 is CASSYGPGGRGYTF. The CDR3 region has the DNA TGTGCCAGCAGTTATGGCCCGGGAGGTCGCGGCTACACCTTC.

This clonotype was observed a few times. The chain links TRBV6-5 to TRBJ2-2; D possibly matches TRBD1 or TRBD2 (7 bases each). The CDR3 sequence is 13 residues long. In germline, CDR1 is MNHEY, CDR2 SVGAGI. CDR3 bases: TGTGCTAGCCGCAGGGGGGGCACCGGGGAGCTGTTTTTT. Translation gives CASRRGGTGELFF.

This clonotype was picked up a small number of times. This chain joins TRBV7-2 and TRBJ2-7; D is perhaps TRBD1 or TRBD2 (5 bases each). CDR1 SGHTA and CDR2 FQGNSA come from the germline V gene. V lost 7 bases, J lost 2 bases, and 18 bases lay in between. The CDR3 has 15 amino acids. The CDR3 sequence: CASTVLGRAAYEQYF. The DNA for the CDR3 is TGTGCCAGCACCGTCCTGGGACGCGCAGCCTACGAGCAGTACTTC.